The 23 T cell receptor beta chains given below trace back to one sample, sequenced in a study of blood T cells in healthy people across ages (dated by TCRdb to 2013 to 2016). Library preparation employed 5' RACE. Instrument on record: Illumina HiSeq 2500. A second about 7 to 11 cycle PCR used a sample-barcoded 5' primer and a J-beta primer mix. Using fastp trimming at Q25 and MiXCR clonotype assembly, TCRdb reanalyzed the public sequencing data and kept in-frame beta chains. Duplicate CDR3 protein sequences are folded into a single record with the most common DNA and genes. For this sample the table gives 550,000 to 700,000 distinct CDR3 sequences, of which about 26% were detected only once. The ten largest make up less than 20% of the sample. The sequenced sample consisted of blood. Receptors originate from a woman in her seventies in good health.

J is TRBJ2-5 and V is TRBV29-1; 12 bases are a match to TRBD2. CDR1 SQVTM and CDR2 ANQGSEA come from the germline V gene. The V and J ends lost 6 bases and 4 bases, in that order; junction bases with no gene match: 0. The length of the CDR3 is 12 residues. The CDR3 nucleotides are TGCAGCGTGACTAGCGGGGGAGAGACCCAGTACTTC. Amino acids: CSVTSGGETQYF.

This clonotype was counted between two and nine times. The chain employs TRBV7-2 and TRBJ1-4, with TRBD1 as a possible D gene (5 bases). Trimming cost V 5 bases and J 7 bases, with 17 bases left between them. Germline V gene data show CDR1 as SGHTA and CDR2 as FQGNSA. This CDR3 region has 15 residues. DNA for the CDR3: TGTGCCAGCAGCCCAAGGGGCAGTATCGCTGAAAAACTGTTTTTT. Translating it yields CASSPRGSIAEKLFF.

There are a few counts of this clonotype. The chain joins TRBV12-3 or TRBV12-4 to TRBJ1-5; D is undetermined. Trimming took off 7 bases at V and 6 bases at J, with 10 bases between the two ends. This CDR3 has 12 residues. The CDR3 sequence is CASTLEPQPQHF. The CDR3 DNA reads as TGTGCCAGCACCTTGGAGCCTCAGCCCCAGCATTTT.

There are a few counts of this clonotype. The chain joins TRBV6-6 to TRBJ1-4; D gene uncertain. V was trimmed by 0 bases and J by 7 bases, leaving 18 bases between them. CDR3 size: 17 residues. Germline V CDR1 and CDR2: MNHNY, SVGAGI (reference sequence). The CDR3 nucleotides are TGTGCCAGCAGTTACTCTTCGGTTCAACCTGGGAGTGAAAAACTGTTTTTT. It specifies CASSYSSVQPGSEKLFF.

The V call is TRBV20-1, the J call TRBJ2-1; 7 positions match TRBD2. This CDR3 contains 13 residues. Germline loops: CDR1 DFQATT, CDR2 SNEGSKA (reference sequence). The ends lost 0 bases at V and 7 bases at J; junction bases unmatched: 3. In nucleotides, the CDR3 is TGCAGTGCTAGAGATCGGGGGGAGAATGAGCAGTTCTTC. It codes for CSARDRGENEQFF.

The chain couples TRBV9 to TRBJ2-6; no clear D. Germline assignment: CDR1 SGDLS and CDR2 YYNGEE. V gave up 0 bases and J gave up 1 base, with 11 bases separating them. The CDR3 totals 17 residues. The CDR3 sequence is CASSVAPLLSGANVLTF. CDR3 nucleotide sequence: TGTGCCAGCAGCGTAGCTCCTCTATTATCTGGGGCCAACGTCCTGACTTTC. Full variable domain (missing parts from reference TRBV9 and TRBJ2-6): DSGVTQTPKHLITATGQRVTLRCSPRSGDLSVYWYQQSLDQGLQFLIQYYNGEERAKGNILERFSAQQFPDLHSELNLSSLELGDSALYFCASSVAPLLSGANVLTFGAGSRLTVL.

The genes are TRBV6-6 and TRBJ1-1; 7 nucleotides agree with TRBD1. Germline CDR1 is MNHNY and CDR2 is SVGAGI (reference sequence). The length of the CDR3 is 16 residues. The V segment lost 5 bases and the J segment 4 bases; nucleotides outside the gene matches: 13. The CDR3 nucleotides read TGTGCCAGCAGTCCCGGGGGGGGCAGGGGGAGCACTGAAGCTTTCTTT. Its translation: CASSPGGGRGSTEAFF.

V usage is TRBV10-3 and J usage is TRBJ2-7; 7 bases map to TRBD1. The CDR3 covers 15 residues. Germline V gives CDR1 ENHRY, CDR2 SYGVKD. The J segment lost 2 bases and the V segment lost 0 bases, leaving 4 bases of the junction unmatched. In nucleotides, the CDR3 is TGTGCCATCAGTGAGTCGAAGGGGGCAACCTACGAGCAGTACTTC. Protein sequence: CAISESKGATYEQYF.

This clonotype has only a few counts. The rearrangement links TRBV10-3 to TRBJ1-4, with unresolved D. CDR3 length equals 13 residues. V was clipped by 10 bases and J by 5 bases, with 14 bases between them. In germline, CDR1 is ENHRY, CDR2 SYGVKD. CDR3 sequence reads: CASLTFENEKLFF. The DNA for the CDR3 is TGTGCCAGCTTGACATTCGAGAATGAAAAACTGTTTTTT.

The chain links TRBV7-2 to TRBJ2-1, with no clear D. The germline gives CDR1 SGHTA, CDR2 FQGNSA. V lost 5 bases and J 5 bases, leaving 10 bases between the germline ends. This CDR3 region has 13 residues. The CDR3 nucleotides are TGTGCCAGCAGCGGCAACTTGAACAATGAGCAGTTCTTC. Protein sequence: CASSGNLNNEQFF.

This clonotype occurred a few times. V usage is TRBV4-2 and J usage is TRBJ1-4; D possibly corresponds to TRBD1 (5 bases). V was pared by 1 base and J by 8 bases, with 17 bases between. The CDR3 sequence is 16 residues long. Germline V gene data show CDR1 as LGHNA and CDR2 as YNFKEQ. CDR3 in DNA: TGTGCCAGCAGCCAAGTTGGCGGGGGTATGGAGGAAAAACTGTTTTTT. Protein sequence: CASSQVGGGMEEKLFF.

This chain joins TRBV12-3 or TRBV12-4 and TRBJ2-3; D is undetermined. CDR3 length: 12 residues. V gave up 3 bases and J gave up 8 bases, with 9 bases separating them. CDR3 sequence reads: CASSLPAATQYF. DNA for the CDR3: TGTGCCAGCAGTTTGCCTGCAGCTACGCAGTATTTT.

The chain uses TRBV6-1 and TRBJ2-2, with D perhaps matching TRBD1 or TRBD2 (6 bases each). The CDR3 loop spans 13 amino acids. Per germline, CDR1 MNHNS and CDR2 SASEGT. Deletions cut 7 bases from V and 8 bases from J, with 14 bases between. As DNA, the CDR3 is TGTGCCAGCAAAAGAGGGGGGCGGGGGGAGCTGTTTTTT. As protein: CASKRGGRGELFF.

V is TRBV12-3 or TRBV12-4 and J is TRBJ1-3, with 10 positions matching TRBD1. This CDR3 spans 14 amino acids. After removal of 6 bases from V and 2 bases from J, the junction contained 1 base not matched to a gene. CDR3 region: CASRGQGAGNTIYF. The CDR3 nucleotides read TGTGCCAGCAGAGGACAGGGGGCTGGAAACACCATATATTTT.

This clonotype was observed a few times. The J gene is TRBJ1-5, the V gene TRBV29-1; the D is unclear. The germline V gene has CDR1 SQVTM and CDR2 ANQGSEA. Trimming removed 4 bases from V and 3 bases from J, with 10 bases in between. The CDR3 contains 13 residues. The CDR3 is CSVVWQVNQPQHF. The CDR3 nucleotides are TGCAGCGTTGTATGGCAGGTCAATCAGCCCCAGCATTTT.

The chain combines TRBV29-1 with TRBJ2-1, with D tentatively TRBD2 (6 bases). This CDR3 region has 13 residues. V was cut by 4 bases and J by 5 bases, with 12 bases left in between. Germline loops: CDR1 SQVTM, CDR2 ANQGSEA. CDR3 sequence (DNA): TGCAGCGTTGTTCTGGAGGGCCACAATGAGCAGTTCTTC. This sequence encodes CSVVLEGHNEQFF.

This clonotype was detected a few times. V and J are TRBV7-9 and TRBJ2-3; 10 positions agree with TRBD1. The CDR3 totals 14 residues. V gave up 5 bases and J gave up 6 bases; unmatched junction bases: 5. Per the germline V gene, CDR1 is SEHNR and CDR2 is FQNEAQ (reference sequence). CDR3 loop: CASSPGQGPDTQYF. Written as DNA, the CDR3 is TGTGCCAGCAGCCCGGGACAGGGGCCTGATACGCAGTATTTT.

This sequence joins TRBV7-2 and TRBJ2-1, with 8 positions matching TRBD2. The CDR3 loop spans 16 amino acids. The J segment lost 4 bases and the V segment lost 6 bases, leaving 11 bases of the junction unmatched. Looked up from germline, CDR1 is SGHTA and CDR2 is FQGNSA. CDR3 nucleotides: TGTGCCAGCAGACATAGCGGGATTACGGTTTACAATGAGCAGTTCTTC. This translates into CASRHSGITVYNEQFF.

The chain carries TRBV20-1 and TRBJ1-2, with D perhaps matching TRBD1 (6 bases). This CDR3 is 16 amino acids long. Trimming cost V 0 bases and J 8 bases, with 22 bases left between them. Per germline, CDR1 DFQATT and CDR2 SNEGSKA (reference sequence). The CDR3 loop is CSARDMRGGGLLGYTF. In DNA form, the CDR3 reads TGCAGTGCTAGAGACATGAGGGGGGGCGGGCTATTAGGCTACACCTTC.

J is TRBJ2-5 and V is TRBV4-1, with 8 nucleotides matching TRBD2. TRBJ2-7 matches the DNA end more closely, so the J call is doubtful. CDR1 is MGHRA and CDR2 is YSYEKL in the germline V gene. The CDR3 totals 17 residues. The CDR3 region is CASSSREGWTSNYEQYF. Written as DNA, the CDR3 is TGCGCCAGCAGCTCACGAGAGGGGTGGACTAGCAACTACGAGCAGTACTTC.

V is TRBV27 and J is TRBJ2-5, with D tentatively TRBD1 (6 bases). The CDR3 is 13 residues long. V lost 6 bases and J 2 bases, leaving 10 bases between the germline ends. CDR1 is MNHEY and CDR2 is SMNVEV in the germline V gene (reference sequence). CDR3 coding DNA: TGTGCCAGCAGAGGACAGATTCAAGAGACCCAGTACTTC. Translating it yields CASRGQIQETQYF.

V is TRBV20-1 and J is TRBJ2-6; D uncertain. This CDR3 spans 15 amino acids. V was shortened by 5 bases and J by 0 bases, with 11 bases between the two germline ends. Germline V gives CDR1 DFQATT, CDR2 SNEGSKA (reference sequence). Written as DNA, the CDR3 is TGCAGTGCTGTAAATCAGCGCTCTGGGGCCAACGTCCTGACTTTC. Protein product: CSAVNQRSGANVLTF.

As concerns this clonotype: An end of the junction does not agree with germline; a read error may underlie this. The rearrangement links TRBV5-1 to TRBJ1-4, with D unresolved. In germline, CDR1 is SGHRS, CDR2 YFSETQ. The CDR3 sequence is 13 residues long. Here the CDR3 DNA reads TGCGCCGGCAGCTTTGGGGTTAATGAAAAACTGTTTTTT. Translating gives CAGSFGVNEKLFF.